Following are 19 T cell receptor beta chains from one sample sequenced in a study of Ad26.COV2.S vaccination and SARS-CoV-2 variants. TCRdb keeps only in-frame clones here, not all; method: immunoSEQ multiplex PCR. Of about 350,000 clones listed, 80% to 90% were seen once; the top ten hold 3% to 4%. Specified treatment: 15 to 20 received Ad26.COV2.S at low or high dose, single or two shots; 5 received placebo; per-sample allocation not given. Collection of samples fell on day 63 after the first vaccine or placebo injection. The sequencing used peripheral blood, collected in a trial of Ad26.COV2.S vaccine versus placebo. All receptors derive from a person between 18 and 59 years old who received the Ad26.COV2.S COVID-19 vaccine or a placebo.

This chain joins TRBV7-2 and TRBJ1-3; no clear D gene. The V end lost 1 base, the J end lost 0 bases, and 7 bases lay between the germline ends. Germline V gives CDR1 SGHTA, CDR2 FQGNSA. The CDR3 loop spans 15 amino acids. CDR3 coding DNA: TGTGCCAGCAGCTTAGTTGGAAACTCTGGAAACACCATATATTTT. Protein: CASSLVGNSGNTIYF.

This chain links TRBV7-2 with TRBJ2-3; D is perhaps TRBD2 (6 bases). Germline V gene lookup returns CDR1 SGHTA and CDR2 FQGNSA. The CDR3 has 14 amino acids. V was pared by 5 bases and J by 6 bases, with 15 bases between. DNA of the CDR3: TGTGCCAGCAGCCCCGGGACTTCTAGTGATACGCAGTATTTT. Encoded protein: CASSPGTSSDTQYF.

This chain joins TRBV7-9 and TRBJ2-7, with 7 bases fitting TRBD1. CDR1 is SEHNR and CDR2 is FQNEAQ in the germline V gene (reference sequence). This CDR3 contains 17 residues. The trim removed 5 bases at V and 1 base at J, leaving 14 bases unmatched. Here the CDR3 reads CASSPVSGTVVSYEQYF. CDR3 nucleotides: TGTGCCAGCAGCCCTGTATCCGGGACAGTTGTGTCCTACGAGCAGTACTTC.

This chain links TRBV2 with TRBJ2-1, with D hard to call. Germline V gene lookup returns CDR1 SNHLY and CDR2 FYNNEI. Trimming left V 5 bases short and J 7 bases short, with 9 bases between. The CDR3 runs to 12 residues. CDR3 nucleotides: TGTGCCAGCAGTAAAGTACGGAATGAGCAGTTCTTC. Translating it yields CASSKVRNEQFF. The full variable domain, rest sourced from reference TRBV2 and TRBJ2-1, is EPEVTQTPSHQVTQMGQEVILRCVPISNHLYFYWYRQILGQKVEFLVSFYNNEISEKSEIFDDQFSVERPDGSNFTLKIRSTKLEDSAMYFCASSKVRNEQFFGPGTRLTVL.

The genes are TRBV2 and TRBJ2-3; no definite D call. Per germline, CDR1 SNHLY and CDR2 FYNNEI. Trimming pared 7 bases from V and 2 bases from J, leaving 13 bases between. The CDR3 consists of 14 residues. This chain's CDR3 is CASTEAYYTDTQYF. CDR3 in DNA: TGTGCCAGCACAGAGGCCTACTACACAGATACGCAGTATTTT.

The CDR3 reads CASSLMGGAGTEAFF. In nucleotides, the CDR3 is TGTGCCAGCAGTCTGATGGGGGGCGCGGGCACTGAAGCTTTCTTT. The chain carries TRBV6-5 and TRBJ1-1; TRBD1 might be the D (6 bases). Germline values: CDR1 MNHEY, CDR2 SVGAGI. V lost 5 bases and J lost 4, with 17 bases in between. This CDR3 spans 15 amino acids.

This clone has just a few counts. This chain links TRBV19 with TRBJ1-1; D not certain. From germline, CDR1 is LNHDA and CDR2 SQIVND (reference sequence). The CDR3 runs to 15 residues. V was pared by 6 bases and J by 5 bases, with 19 bases between. CDR3 protein: CASRPPDLPKTEAFF. The DNA of the CDR3 is TGTGCCAGTAGACCACCGGATCTTCCCAAAACTGAAGCTTTCTTT.

The chain couples TRBV27 to TRBJ1-1, with D unclear. The CDR3 spans 13 residues. Germline V gives CDR1 MNHEY, CDR2 SMNVEV (reference sequence). Trimming removed 2 bases from V and 1 base from J, with 5 bases in between. CDR3 region: CASSLQRNTEAFF. The CDR3 region has the DNA TGTGCCAGCAGTTTACAAAGGAACACTGAAGCTTTCTTT.

The V and J genes are TRBV12-3 or TRBV12-4 and TRBJ2-1; no firm D call. CDR3 size: 13 residues. Trimming took 8 bases from V and 1 from J, leaving 9 bases between them. In nucleotides, the CDR3 is TGTGCCAGCGGTGTGGCATCCTACAATGAGCAGTTCTTC. This sequence encodes CASGVASYNEQFF.

This chain links TRBV6-2 or TRBV6-3 with TRBJ1-5, with 9 positions matching TRBD1. The V segment lost 2 bases and the J segment 7 bases; nucleotides outside the gene matches: 6. The CDR3 runs to 15 residues. Germline V gives CDR1 MNHEY, CDR2 SVGEGT. CDR3 residues: CASSYRQGVRQPQHF. In nucleotides, the CDR3 is TGTGCCAGCAGTTACCGACAGGGGGTTCGGCAGCCCCAGCATTTT.

The chain uses TRBV11-2 and TRBJ1-6; D remains ambiguous. CDR1 and CDR2 (germline): SGHAT, FQNNGV. This CDR3 has 16 residues. Trimming removed 5 bases from V and 6 bases from J, with 17 bases in between. CDR3 residues: CASSPLSSLGNSPLHF. The CDR3 DNA is TGTGCCAGCAGCCCCCTATCTTCCCTGGGTAATTCACCCCTCCACTTT. Looking up the rest from reference TRBV11-2 and TRBJ1-6 gives the full variable domain: EAGVAQSPRYKIIEKRQSVAFWCNPISGHATLYWYQQILGQGPKLLIQFQNNGVVDDSQLPKDRFSAERLKGVDSTLKIQPAKLEDSAVYLCASSPLSSLGNSPLHFGNGTRLTVT.

The V gene is TRBV10-2, the J gene TRBJ2-5, with 13 bases identical to TRBD2. This CDR3 spans 15 amino acids. Germline lookup yields CDR1 WSHSY and CDR2 SAAADI. The V and J ends lost 8 bases and 2 bases, in that order; junction bases with no gene match: 5. CDR3 DNA sequence: TGCGCCAGCCTACAGGGACTAGCGGGGCAAGAGACCCAGTACTTC. It encodes CASLQGLAGQETQYF.

The chain couples TRBV28 to TRBJ2-2, with 10 bases matching TRBD2. Germline V gene sequence: CDR1 MDHEN, CDR2 SYDVKM. With V trimmed by 6 bases and J by 3 bases, 4 bases remained unmatched. This CDR3 is 15 amino acids long. The DNA for the CDR3 is TGTGCCAGCAGCTCCGGGACTAGCGACACCGGGGAGCTGTTTTTT. Its translation is CASSSGTSDTGELFF.

This sequence joins TRBV27 and TRBJ2-1, with 7 bases matching TRBD1. With V trimmed by 5 bases and J by 4 bases, 8 bases remained unmatched. The length of the CDR3 is 15 residues. CDR1 is MNHEY, CDR2 SMNVEV, per germline (reference sequence). CDR3 sequence reads: CASSLGQATYNEQFF. CDR3 bases: TGTGCCAGCAGTCTAGGACAGGCCACATACAATGAGCAGTTCTTC.

As concerns this clone: A read error may account for a junction end that differs from germline. This chain uses TRBV9 with TRBJ2-5; 12 bases agree with TRBD2. CDR3 length: 14 amino acids. Germline V lookup: CDR1 SGDLS, CDR2 YYNGEE. DNA for the CDR3: TGTGCCAGCAGTCGACTAGCGGGAGAGGAGGAGTCGCACTTC. Its protein is CASSRLAGEEESHF. Together with reference TRBV9 and TRBJ2-5, the CDR3 gives the full variable domain: DSGVTQTPKHLITATGQRVTLRCSPRSGDLSVYWYQQSLDQGLQFLIQYYNGEERAKGNILERFSAQQFPDLHSELNLSSLELGDSALYFCASSRLAGEEESHFGPGTRLLVL.

The rearrangement joins TRBV7-9 to TRBJ2-5; D could derive from TRBD1 or TRBD2 (7 bases each). This CDR3 region has 14 residues. The V gene's germline CDR1 is SEHNR and CDR2 FQNEAQ (reference sequence). The ends were cut back, 5 bases at V and 2 bases at J, with 12 bases in the middle. The CDR3 DNA follows: TGTGCCAGCAGCCGGGGGGACAGTCAAGAGACCCAGTACTTC. Translation: CASSRGDSQETQYF.

V usage is TRBV6-5 and J usage is TRBJ1-1; TRBD1 matches at 8 bases. Germline V CDR1 and CDR2: MNHEY, SVGAGI. The CDR3 spans 12 residues. Trimming at V came to 4 bases and at J to 11 bases, leaving 6 bases not matched to a gene. CDR3 DNA: TGTGCCAGCAGTTTTCAGGGGGCGCAGGCTTTCTTT. This encodes CASSFQGAQAFF.

The genes are TRBV19 and TRBJ2-2, with 9 bases that match TRBD2. V gave up 3 bases and J gave up 3 bases; unmatched junction bases: 5. This CDR3 contains 16 residues. The V gene's germline CDR1 is LNHDA and CDR2 SQIVND (reference sequence). The CDR3 sequence: CASSIAGGTDTGELFF. CDR3 bases: TGTGCCAGTAGTATCGCGGGAGGGACGGACACCGGGGAGCTGTTTTTT.

The rearrangement uses TRBV3-1 (or the pseudogene TRBV3-2) and TRBJ1-2; D might be TRBD1 (5 bases). Trimming pared 4 bases from V and 4 bases from J, leaving 13 bases between. The CDR3 sequence is 14 residues long. Germline CDR1 is LGHDT and CDR2 is YNNKEL (reference sequence). The CDR3 protein is CASSPSGESYGYTF. The CDR3 DNA sequence: TGTGCCAGCAGCCCCTCGGGGGAGTCCTATGGCTACACCTTC.